This T cell receptor (beta chain) came from a study of radiation and T cells in renal cell carcinoma. Treatment here: treatment-naive control, cytoreductive nephrectomy. Treatment-naive patients without radiation supplied the control tumors at nephrectomy. The CDR3 totals 16 residues. With V trimmed by 8 bases and J by 6 bases, 15 bases remained unmatched. Germline V gene data show CDR1 as WNHNN and CDR2 as SYGVQD (reference sequence). Sequenced by immunoSEQ multiplex PCR; TCRdb stores in-frame clones only, minus some. The table lists roughly 9,800 clones, over 50% of them singletons. Remarks on this clone: The antigen is unknown.

Study-level findings and limits: Top 100 clonotypes averaged about 54% in irradiated versus around 40% in nephrectomy-only tumors.

This chain connects TRBV10-1 to TRBJ2-1, with 8 bases identical to TRBD2. The TCR comes from a man aged 35-49 years with renal cell carcinoma. The sample in question was tumor tissue, obtained from a patient whose treatment was nephrectomy without radiotherapy. The CDR3 DNA reads as TGCGCCAGCCCGACCCCGAGCGGGGGTTATTGCAATGAGCAGTTCTTC. This encodes CASPTPSGGYCNEQFF.